The present TCR beta chain was sequenced within a study of T cell repertoires in cytomegalovirus infection. Study-wide context: CMV epitopes used comprised recently identified HLA-C-restricted ones and well-studied HLA-B-restricted ones. The public TCR beta signatures pointed to both CMV infection and matching HLA type. Study results and limitations: Identification of carriers of CMV plus the relevant HLA was performed using cumulative public TCR beta family frequency. CMV-specific HLA-C-restricted TCR beta clonotypes dominated the ex vivo response.

In this sample, this clonotype turned up many times. Its specificity is not known. TCRdb re-analysed the reads in MiXCR, keeping a single row per CDR3 protein. Here the sample spans approximately 730,000 distinct CDR3 sequences, 33% being singletons. The sequence derives from a human donor in good health (CMV status not recorded). Some clones in this sample may be carry-over from other donors' samples. The sample here was cultured PBMCs, taken from culture after CMV antigen stimulation.

The CDR3 loop is CASSLAEGVNQPQHF. DNA of the CDR3: TGTGCCAGCAGCTTAGCAGAAGGGGTAAATCAGCCCCAGCATTTT. The chain employs TRBV7-2 and TRBJ1-5; D might be TRBD1 (5 bases). CDR1 SGHTA and CDR2 FQGNSA come from the germline V gene. The CDR3 contains 15 residues. Between the trimmed V and J ends, which lost 0 bases and 4 bases, there was a span of 10 bases. The full variable domain, rest sourced from reference TRBV7-2 and TRBJ1-5, is GAGVSQSPSNKVTEKGKDVELRCDPISGHTALYWYRQSLGQGLEFLIYFQGNSAPDKSGLPSDRFSAERTGGSVSTLTIQRTQQEDSAVYLCASSLAEGVNQPQHFGDGTRLSIL.